Following are 18 T cell receptor beta chains from one sample sequenced in a study of T cells in Graves' hyperthyroidism and ophthalmopathy. TCR beta CDR3 region amplification was performed from RNA transcripts. An initial round of RT-PCR targeting the TCR CDR3 relied on the HTBI primer set. TCRdb analysed the multiplex PCR reads with MiXCR anew, one entry per CDR3 protein. Of hundreds of thousands of distinct CDR3 sequences in the sample, roughly a sixth were seen once. The sequenced material came from blood. These TCRs come from a woman in her 40s with Graves' ophthalmopathy.

This clonotype has ten or more counts. This chain connects TRBV20-1 to TRBJ2-1; 8 nucleotides agree with TRBD2. J lost 5 bases, V lost 1 base, and 4 bases had no gene match. The germline V gene encodes CDR1 DFQATT and CDR2 SNEGSKA (reference sequence). This CDR3 has 14 amino acids. The CDR3 nucleotides are TGCAGTGCTAGAGGGCTAGCGGGTCACAATGAGCAGTTCTTC. This encodes CSARGLAGHNEQFF.

Ten or more counts support this clonotype. The genes are TRBV12-3 or TRBV12-4 and TRBJ2-2; possibly TRBD1 for D (6 bases). The CDR3 sequence is 16 residues long. V was pared by 4 bases and J by 5 bases, with 17 bases between. CDR3 coding DNA: TGTGCCAGCAGTTGGGCAACAGGGTCCGTGACCGGGGAGCTGTTTTTT. Its protein product is CASSWATGSVTGELFF.

At least ten counts were recorded for this clonotype. The rearrangement joins TRBV6-1 to TRBJ1-5, with 9 bases matching TRBD1. The CDR3 covers 15 residues. The V segment lost 5 bases and the J segment 6 bases; nucleotides outside the gene matches: 8. Germline lookup yields CDR1 MNHNS and CDR2 SASEGT. This CDR3 reads CASSRDRAGGQPQHF. The CDR3 DNA reads as TGTGCCAGCAGTAGGGACAGGGCGGGAGGTCAGCCCCAGCATTTT.

The chain joins TRBV11-2 to TRBJ2-3, with 9 bases identical to TRBD2. Unmatched junction bases numbered 8, after V lost 9 bases and J lost 1 base. The CDR3 totals 15 residues. From germline, CDR1 is SGHAT and CDR2 FQNNGV. The CDR3: CASGGGAGRTDTQYF. The CDR3 DNA follows: TGTGCCAGTGGCGGGGGGGCTGGACGCACAGATACGCAGTATTTT.

Only a few counts were recorded for this clonotype. J is TRBJ1-1 and V is TRBV10-3, with D maybe TRBD1 (6 bases). This CDR3 comprises 16 residues. Germline CDR1 ENHRY, CDR2 SYGVKD. The V and J ends lost 3 bases and 4 bases respectively, with 18 bases between them. DNA for the CDR3: TGTGCCATCAGTGAACAACCACAGGGTGCGGGCACTGAAGCTTTCTTT. Protein sequence: CAISEQPQGAGTEAFF.

This clonotype was found a few times. The gene calls are TRBV20-1 and TRBJ2-1, with TRBD2 identical over 8 bases. V was pared by 8 bases and J by 4 bases, with 10 bases of the junction left unmatched. This CDR3 contains 14 residues. CDR1 is DFQATT and CDR2 is SNEGSKA in the germline V gene (reference sequence). The CDR3 DNA sequence: TGCAGTACGGCTTTGGCGGGAGGTTACAATGAGCAGTTCTTC. It is translated as CSTALAGGYNEQFF.

The table lists this clonotype with many counts. The chain is built from TRBV7-8 and TRBJ2-1, with 10 positions matching TRBD1. Germline assignment: CDR1 SGHVS and CDR2 FQNEAQ. The CDR3 totals 17 residues. Trimming removed 0 bases from V and 6 bases from J; junction bases left unmatched: 8. The CDR3 region is CASSLALLRDRGNEQFF. The CDR3 nucleotides read TGTGCCAGCAGCTTAGCCCTCCTCCGGGACAGGGGCAATGAGCAGTTCTTC.

This clonotype was seen a handful of times. CDR3 DNA: TGTGCCAGCAGTTTCTATGGCAGGGGTTTTGGCACAGATACGCAGTATTTT. Its protein is CASSFYGRGFGTDTQYF. The chain links TRBV27 to TRBJ2-3; possible D gene TRBD1, 6 bases. CDR1 is MNHEY, CDR2 SMNVEV, per germline (reference sequence). Trimming shortened V by 3 bases and J by 1 base, and 17 bases separated the two germline ends. The CDR3 consists of 17 residues.

There are many counts of this clonotype. This CDR3 is CASKRRGGETQYF. In nucleotides, the CDR3 is TGTGCCAGCAAACGACGGGGGGGAGAGACCCAGTACTTC. V and J are TRBV2 and TRBJ2-5; 8 positions agree with TRBD2. The CDR3 has 13 amino acids. Trimming cost V 7 bases and J 4 bases; bases outside gene matches: 5. CDR1 is SNHLY, CDR2 FYNNEI, per germline.

The chain carries TRBV10-2 and TRBJ2-3; 9 bases line up with TRBD2. Germline trimming cut 6 bases from V and 0 bases from J; bases unmatched to any gene: 10. Germline CDR1 is WSHSY and CDR2 is SAAADI. The CDR3 is 17 amino acids. CDR3 sequence: CASRLWASGASTDTQYF. The CDR3 DNA reads TGCGCCAGCAGGCTCTGGGCTAGCGGGGCAAGCACAGATACGCAGTATTTT.

As regards this clonotype: This could be a read error, since a much larger clone is one nucleotide away. The rearrangement links TRBV28 to TRBJ2-3; TRBD2 aligns across 8 bases. This CDR3 contains 17 residues. Germline CDR1 MDHEN, CDR2 SYDVKM. The V segment lost 4 bases and the J segment 1 base; nucleotides outside the gene matches: 10. CDR3 nucleotide sequence: TGTGCCAGCAGTTCTCCCGGGACGGGAGGGGGCACAGATACGCAGTATTTT. It translates to CASSSPGTGGGTDTQYF.

This clonotype was counted between two and nine times. The chain is built from TRBV7-9 and TRBJ1-1; TRBD1 matches at 8 bases. The CDR3 is 12 amino acids. Germline V gene lookup returns CDR1 SEHNR and CDR2 FQNEAQ (reference sequence). Trimming cost V 5 bases and J 11 bases; bases outside gene matches: 7. In nucleotides, the CDR3 is TGTGCCAGCAGCCCCCGGACAGGGTTGGCTTTCTTT. This gives the protein CASSPRTGLAFF.

The rearrangement uses TRBV9 and TRBJ2-5; unclear D gene. Trimming removed 0 bases from V and 0 bases from J, with 12 bases in between. This CDR3 spans 16 amino acids. Germline V gene lookup returns CDR1 SGDLS and CDR2 YYNGEE. The CDR3 reads CASSVGRANYQETQYF. CDR3 DNA: TGTGCCAGCAGCGTAGGGCGCGCAAATTACCAAGAGACCCAGTACTTC. Using reference TRBV9 and TRBJ2-5 for the parts outside the CDR3, the full variable domain is DSGVTQTPKHLITATGQRVTLRCSPRSGDLSVYWYQQSLDQGLQFLIQYYNGEERAKGNILERFSAQQFPDLHSELNLSSLELGDSALYFCASSVGRANYQETQYFGPGTRLLVL.

This clonotype was observed at least ten times. The J gene is TRBJ1-4, the V gene TRBV5-8; no clear D gene. This CDR3 is built from 15 residues. Germline V gene sequence: CDR1 SGHTS, CDR2 YDEGEE. The V gene lost 2 bases and the J gene lost 8 bases, with 16 bases spanning the gap. The CDR3 DNA reads as TGTGCCAGCAGCTTTGGAGGAGGCCGAGTGGAAAAACTGTTTTTT. Translating gives CASSFGGGRVEKLFF.

At least ten counts were recorded for this clonotype. The V and J genes are TRBV10-3 and TRBJ2-3; 7 bases match TRBD1. The J segment lost 4 bases and the V segment lost 6 bases, leaving 7 bases of the junction unmatched. The CDR3 sequence is 14 residues long. Germline V gene data show CDR1 as ENHRY and CDR2 as SYGVKD. CDR3: CAISRDSRADTQYF. The CDR3, as DNA: TGTGCCATCAGCCGGGACAGCCGGGCAGATACGCAGTATTTT.

This clonotype has at least ten counts. The chain carries TRBV29-1 and TRBJ1-1; TRBD1 matches at 9 bases. The CDR3 is 16 amino acids. Trimming removed 5 bases from V and 1 base from J; junction bases left unmatched: 11. Per the germline V gene, CDR1 is SQVTM and CDR2 is ANQGSEA. The CDR3 loop is CSVPQGAHLTNTEAFF. CDR3 sequence (DNA): TGCAGCGTTCCACAGGGGGCCCACCTTACGAACACTGAAGCTTTCTTT.

This clonotype was seen many times. The V call is TRBV11-2, the J call TRBJ2-7; D not certain. V was clipped by 4 bases and J by 7 bases, with 8 bases between them. The CDR3 loop spans 11 amino acids. From germline, CDR1 is SGHAT and CDR2 FQNNGV. CDR3 DNA: TGTGCCAGCAGCTCCATAAGGGAGCAGTACTTC. This encodes CASSSIREQYF.

On this clonotype itself: Since a much larger clone is just one base distant, this may be a read error. The genes are TRBV28 and TRBJ2-1; TRBD2 matches at 14 bases. The CDR3 has 15 residues. Germline lookup yields CDR1 MDHEN and CDR2 SYDVKM. V trimming: 3 bases; J trimming: 9 bases; junction bases outside the gene matches: 4. This chain's CDR3 is CASSLGLAGVVEQFF. CDR3 nucleotide sequence: TGTGCCAGCAGTTTGGGACTAGCGGGAGTTGTTGAGCAGTTCTTC.